Listed below are T cell receptor beta chains from one sample, sequenced in a study of T-cell reconstitution after alpha-beta-depleted transplantation in children. TCRdb processed the PCR reads anew with MiXCR; each CDR3 protein has one entry. Counted here are 550,000 to 800,000 distinct CDR3 sequences, about 12% occurring once; the ten biggest clones make up around 0.8%. The sequenced sample was PBMCs, obtained before TCRalphabeta/CD19-depleted stem cell transplant. All receptors derive from a girl aged 2 to 9 with congenital amegakaryocytic thrombocytopenia, due to receive a stem cell transplant. The CDR3 runs from the conserved cysteine through the conserved F or W. A D gene is named only where the DNA matches it firmly. Not all rows give a size; the values are once, few, many and, for expanded clones, a class.

v_call,d_call,clone_size,j_call,cdr3_aa,cdr3_nt
TRBV7-8,-,many,TRBJ1-1,CASSLHPGEGNTEAFF,TGTGCCAGCAGCTTACACCCGGGTGAGGGAAACACTGAAGCTTTCTTT
TRBV7-8,-,many,TRBJ2-7,CASSPTSVSEQYF,TGTGCCAGCAGCCCCACGTCTGTGTCCGAGCAGTACTTC
TRBV6-6,TRBD2,many,TRBJ2-1,CASRLATYNEQFF,TGTGCCAGCAGACTAGCGACATACAATGAGCAGTTCTTC
TRBV20-1,-,-,TRBJ2-6,CSARRQALPSGANVLTF,TGCAGTGCTAGAAGACAGGCGCTTCCTTCTGGGGCCAACGTCCTGACTTTC
TRBV5-1,TRBD2,many,TRBJ2-1,CASSLLAGPNNEQFF,TGCGCCAGCAGCTTGCTAGCGGGGCCTAACAATGAGCAGTTCTTC
TRBV20-1,TRBD2,many,TRBJ2-5,CSARDQELAGVVGETQYF,TGCAGTGCTAGAGATCAGGAACTAGCGGGAGTAGTTGGAGAGACCCAGTACTTC
TRBV5-1,-,many,TRBJ2-7,CASSYGTAASYEQYF,TGCGCCAGCAGCTACGGGACCGCGGCCTCCTACGAGCAGTACTTC
TRBV20-1,-,many,TRBJ1-6,CSAARTSNSPLHF,TGCAGTGCCGCTAGGACTTCTAATTCACCCCTCCACTTT
TRBV30,TRBD2,-,TRBJ2-7,CAWSSGTLNEQYF,TGTGCCTGGAGTAGCGGGACTCTGAACGAGCAGTACTTC
TRBV6-6,-,many,TRBJ1-5,CASSRQGVQPQHF,TGTGCCAGCAGTCGCCAGGGAGTCCAGCCCCAGCATTTT
TRBV29-1,-,-,TRBJ1-1,CSVPGATEAFF,TGCAGCGTTCCCGGCGCCACTGAAGCTTTCTTT
TRBV20-1,TRBD2,-,TRBJ2-7,CSARGDSGIYYEQYF,TGCAGTGCTAGAGGCGATAGCGGGATCTACTACGAGCAGTACTTC
TRBV5-6,-,few,TRBJ2-7,CASSQTAIRHEQYF,TGTGCCAGCAGCCAAACCGCGATTCGCCACGAGCAGTACTTC
TRBV9,-,many,TRBJ1-3,CASSFDISFSGNTIYF,TGTGCCAGCAGCTTTGACATCTCTTTCTCTGGAAACACCATATATTTT
TRBV20-1,-,many,TRBJ2-1,CSAWDGVGNYNEQFF,TGCAGTGCGTGGGATGGAGTAGGGAACTACAATGAGCAGTTCTTC
TRBV12-3/TRBV12-4,-,many,TRBJ2-3,CASSFVADTQYF,TGTGCCAGCAGTTTTGTGGCAGATACGCAGTATTTT
TRBV12-3/TRBV12-4,-,many,TRBJ2-7,CASSFTKTRTEQYF,TGTGCCAGCAGTTTCACCAAGACCCGTACCGAGCAGTACTTC
TRBV10-1,-,many,TRBJ2-7,CASSERLAAEQYF,TGCGCCAGCAGTGAAAGGTTGGCCGCCGAGCAGTACTTC
TRBV5-1,TRBD1,many,TRBJ1-6,CASSLRQGANSPLHF,TGCGCCAGCAGCTTACGCCAGGGGGCGAATTCACCCCTCCACTTT
TRBV7-8,-,few,TRBJ2-7,CASSFLSASSYEQYF,TGTGCCAGCAGCTTTTTGTCGGCTAGCTCCTACGAGCAGTACTTC
TRBV4-2,TRBD2,many,TRBJ2-7,CASSQEKSSGTYEQYF,TGTGCCAGCAGCCAAGAGAAGTCTAGCGGAACCTACGAGCAGTACTTC
TRBV25-1,TRBD1,many,TRBJ2-4,CASSDDRGPENIQYF,TGTGCCAGCAGTGACGACAGGGGACCGGAAAACATTCAGTACTTC
TRBV7-9,-,few,TRBJ2-7,CASRPEPGTLYEQYF,TGTGCCAGCAGACCGGAACCCGGCACCCTCTACGAGCAGTACTTC
TRBV20-1,-,few,TRBJ2-1,CSAKRTFNEQFF,TGCAGTGCTAAGAGGACATTCAATGAGCAGTTCTTC
TRBV4-1,-,-,TRBJ2-1,CASSPAVNNEQFF,TGCGCCAGCAGCCCAGCGGTTAACAATGAGCAGTTCTTC
TRBV9,-,many,TRBJ2-2,CASSVGSGELFF,TGTGCCAGCAGCGTAGGAAGCGGGGAGCTGTTTTTT